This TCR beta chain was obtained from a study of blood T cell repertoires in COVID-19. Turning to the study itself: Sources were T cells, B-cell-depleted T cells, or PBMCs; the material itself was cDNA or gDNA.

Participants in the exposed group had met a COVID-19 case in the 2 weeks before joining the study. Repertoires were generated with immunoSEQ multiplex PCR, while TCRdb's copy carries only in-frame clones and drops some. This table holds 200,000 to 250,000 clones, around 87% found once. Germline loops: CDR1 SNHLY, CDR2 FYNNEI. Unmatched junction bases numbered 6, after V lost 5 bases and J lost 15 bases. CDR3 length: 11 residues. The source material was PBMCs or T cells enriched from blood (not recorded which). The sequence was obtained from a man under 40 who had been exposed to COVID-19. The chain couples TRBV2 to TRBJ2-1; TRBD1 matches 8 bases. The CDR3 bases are TGTGCCAGCAGTTCAGGGGGCCCACTGTTCTTC. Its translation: CASSSGGPLFF.